Listed below are T cell receptor beta chains from one sample, sequenced in a study of blood T cell repertoires in COVID-19. TCRdb's table, derived via immunoSEQ multiplex PCR, lists solely in-frame clones and lacks some. The sample gives 150,000 or so clones, around 73% of which show up once; approximately 6% is in the top ten. Sequencing was done on a sample of PBMCs or T cells enriched from blood (not recorded which). These receptor sequences come from a woman between 50 and 59 years old who had recovered from COVID-19. Both conserved end residues are part of each CDR3. Fields, in order: D gene, V gene, clone size, CDR3 length, J gene, CDR3 protein, CDR3 DNA. The D gene is left open where the match is weak. Size is stated for part of the rows, as once, few or many counts, or as a class when the clone is expanded.

TRBD1	TRBV28	-	15	TRBJ2-5	CASRDTGARRETQYF	TGTGCCAGCAGGGACACAGGGGCTCGGAGGGAGACCCAGTACTTC
-	TRBV30	once	12	TRBJ1-3	CAWSSFGNTIYF	TGTGCCTGGAGTTCATTTGGAAACACCATATATTTT
-	TRBV4-2	-	15	TRBJ2-1	CASSQVRGGYNEQFF	TGTGCCAGCAGCCAAGTGAGGGGGGGCTACAATGAGCAGTTCTTC
TRBD1	TRBV5-1	-	18	TRBJ1-2	CASSQDRARLRAGYGYTF	TGCGCCAGCAGCCAGGACAGGGCCCGACTCCGGGCCGGCTATGGCTACACCTTC
-	TRBV7-9	-	13	TRBJ2-1	CASSEEVYNEQFF	TGTGCCAGCAGCGAGGAGGTCTACAATGAGCAGTTCTTC
TRBD1	TRBV5-5	-	15	TRBJ2-2	CASSPFTGDTGELFF	TGTGCCAGCAGCCCGTTCACAGGGGACACCGGGGAGCTGTTTTTT
-	TRBV7-9	-	15	TRBJ2-7	CASSLVVAGVSEQYF	TGTGCCAGCAGCTTAGTGGTTGCAGGGGTCTCCGAGCAGTACTTC
TRBD1	TRBV24-1	-	13	TRBJ2-1	CATSDWDRDEQFF	TGTGCCACCAGTGACTGGGACAGGGATGAGCAGTTCTTC
-	TRBV12-3/TRBV12-4	-	13	TRBJ2-2	CASRRGGTGELFF	TGTGCCAGCAGACGGGGAGGCACCGGGGAGCTGTTTTTT
-	TRBV29-1	-	11	TRBJ1-1	CSVGEEAEAFF	TGCAGCGTGGGGGAGGAGGCTGAAGCTTTCTTT
-	TRBV7-6	-	12	TRBJ2-3	CASSLAADTQYF	TGTGCCAGCAGCTTAGCCGCAGATACGCAGTATTTT
TRBD1	TRBV7-9	-	15	TRBJ2-1	CASSSGQGAYDEQFF	TGTGCCAGCAGCAGCGGACAGGGGGCGTACGATGAGCAGTTCTTC
TRBD2	TRBV5-1	-	17	TRBJ2-2	CASSSQISGGAAGELFF	TGCGCCAGCAGCTCCCAGATTAGCGGGGGGGCCGCCGGGGAGCTGTTTTTT
-	TRBV7-2	-	16	TRBJ1-3	CASSLRLGATGNTIYF	TGTGCCAGCAGCTTACGCTTGGGGGCTACTGGAAACACCATATATTTT
-	TRBV7-9	-	13	TRBJ1-2	CASSSPQNYGYTF	TGTGCCAGCAGCTCCCCCCAAAACTATGGCTACACCTTC
-	TRBV4-1	-	13	TRBJ1-6	CASSRQENSPLHF	TGCGCCAGCAGCCGACAAGAAAATTCACCCCTCCACTTT
-	TRBV5-5	-	15	TRBJ2-5	CASSLAFQYQETQYF	TGTGCCAGCAGCTTGGCTTTCCAGTACCAAGAGACCCAGTACTTC
-	TRBV12-3/TRBV12-4	-	13	TRBJ2-7	CASSFKGDYEQYF	TGTGCCAGCAGTTTTAAGGGAGACTACGAGCAGTACTTC
-	TRBV5-4	-	13	TRBJ1-1	CASSSAVEDEAFF	TGTGCCAGCAGCTCCGCGGTGGAGGATGAAGCTTTCTTT
-	TRBV30	-	14	TRBJ2-1	CAWSLLPGATEQFF	TGTGCCTGGAGTCTGCTTCCGGGAGCCACCGAGCAGTTCTTC
TRBD1	TRBV7-9	-	12	TRBJ1-1	CASLRGQAEAFF	TGTGCCAGCTTGAGGGGACAGGCTGAAGCTTTCTTT
-	TRBV4-2	-	14	TRBJ1-2	CASSQAGGYYGYTF	TGTGCCAGCAGCCAAGCGGGGGGCTACTATGGCTACACCTTC
-	TRBV7-2	-	15	TRBJ1-5	CASSLVAYSNQPQHF	TGTGCCAGCAGCTTAGTGGCTTATAGCAATCAGCCCCAGCATTTT
TRBD2	TRBV28	-	15	TRBJ2-3	CASSPPLASGGAQYF	TGTGCCAGCAGTCCACCACTAGCGTCGGGAGGGGCGCAGTATTTT
TRBD1	TRBV15	once	12	TRBJ1-1	CATSEGASGAFF	TGTGCCACCAGCGAGGGGGCCTCTGGAGCTTTCTTT
-	TRBV2	-	14	TRBJ2-1	CASSEYRENNEQFF	TGTGCCAGCAGTGAATACAGGGAGAACAATGAGCAGTTCTTC
TRBD1	TRBV7-9	-	14	TRBJ1-5	CASSATGLGQPQHF	TGTGCCAGCAGCGCGACAGGGTTGGGTCAGCCCCAGCATTTT
TRBD2	TRBV5-4	-	17	TRBJ2-1	CASSTRTSGSSYNEQFF	TGTGCCAGCAGCACACGGACTAGCGGTAGCTCCTACAATGAGCAGTTCTTC
TRBD1	TRBV19	-	14	TRBJ1-2	CASSAWDRGALYTF	TGTGCCAGTAGTGCGTGGGACAGGGGAGCCCTCTACACCTTC
-	TRBV12-3/TRBV12-4	once	13	TRBJ1-2	CASRSAGLGGYTF	TGTGCCAGCAGGTCTGCGGGGTTGGGTGGCTACACCTTC
-	TRBV5-1	-	15	TRBJ2-5	CASSLGTADQETQYF	TGCGCCAGCAGCTTGGGGACAGCAGACCAAGAGACCCAGTACTTC